This TCR beta chain appears in the sequencing data of a study of blood T cell repertoires in COVID-19. Background on the study: Samples of COVID-19 (acute and convalescent) were obtained from the United States, Italy and Spain. Nucleic acid was either cDNA or gDNA, and it came from T cells, B-cell-depleted T cells, or PBMCs.

As processed by the authors: Amplification of reference gene primers was used by the study to estimate nucleated cell counts. Assay used: immunoSEQ multiplex PCR; TCRdb lists only in-frame clones, some missing. Clonal size and the V and J genes are those of that table, whereas D and trimming came from the DNA. The sample yields about 320,000 clones, 85% seen once. The TCR comes from a human donor in a cohort sampled during active COVID-19. Sequencing was done on a sample of peripheral blood.

For the CDR3, the DNA is TGTGCCAGCAGCATGTCTTCAGGACAGGGCTACTCTGGGGCCAACGTCCTGACTTTC. This translates into CASSMSSGQGYSGANVLTF. J is TRBJ2-6 and V is TRBV7-2, with 8 bases fitting TRBD1. The ends lost 5 bases at V and 0 bases at J; junction bases unmatched: 12. The V gene's germline CDR1 is SGHTA and CDR2 FQGNSA. The CDR3 spans 19 residues.